The 30 T cell receptor beta chains in this list originate from one sample, sequenced in a study of blood T cell repertoires in COVID-19. The table came from immunoSEQ multiplex PCR; TCRdb's copy has only in-frame clones and leaves some out. The data hold approximately 200,000 clones, with around 90% observed a single time. Source material: PBMCs or T cells enriched from blood (not recorded which). The receptors derive from a man aged 25-45 years in a cohort exposed to, infected with or recovered from COVID-19 (not recorded which).

The gene calls are TRBV7-6 and TRBJ2-7; unclear D gene. Looked up from germline, CDR1 is SGHVS and CDR2 is FNYEAQ. V shed 4 bases and J shed 0 bases, with 7 bases lying between them. This CDR3 spans 13 amino acids. In DNA form, the CDR3 reads TGTGCCAGCAGCTCTTATAGCTCCTACGAGCAGTACTTC. Translation: CASSSYSSYEQYF.

The gene calls are TRBV28 and TRBJ2-7; D is perhaps TRBD1 (5 bases). This CDR3 contains 14 residues. Germline CDR1 and CDR2: MDHEN and SYDVKM. Trimming stripped 7 bases from V and 0 bases from J, with 13 bases between. This chain's CDR3 is CASTDLQASYEQYF. CDR3 in DNA: TGTGCCAGCACCGACCTACAGGCCTCCTACGAGCAGTACTTC.

In this sample, this clone turned up once. The chain combines TRBV6-4 with TRBJ2-1; 9 bases are shared with TRBD2. Per the germline V gene, CDR1 is MRHNA and CDR2 is SNTAGT. With V trimmed by 3 bases and J by 11 bases, 11 bases remained unmatched. The CDR3 runs 15 residues. The CDR3 loop reads CASSDLRTSGLKQFF. Here the CDR3 DNA reads TGTGCCAGCAGTGATCTTAGAACTAGCGGGTTGAAGCAGTTCTTC.

The chain links TRBV28 to TRBJ2-3; the match to TRBD2 covers 11 bases. Germline V CDR1 and CDR2: MDHEN, SYDVKM. The trim removed 5 bases at V and 1 base at J, leaving 11 bases unmatched. CDR3 length: 18 amino acids. The CDR3 DNA reads as TGTGCCAGCAGTCTTACTAGCGGGAGTATCCTTCGCACAGATACGCAGTATTTT. It encodes CASSLTSGSILRTDTQYF.

V gene TRBV2 combines with J gene TRBJ2-6; TRBD2 matches at 13 bases. The CDR3 extends over 18 amino acids. Trimming cost V 8 bases and J 2 bases; bases outside gene matches: 9. Germline V gene data show CDR1 as SNHLY and CDR2 as FYNNEI. The CDR3: CASVGLAGVVTGANVLTF. The CDR3 nucleotides read TGTGCCAGCGTAGGACTAGCGGGAGTAGTCACTGGGGCCAACGTCCTGACTTTC.

The genes are TRBV9 and TRBJ2-7, with 7 positions matching TRBD2. CDR3 length: 13 residues. V dropped 5 bases and J dropped 1; count of bases not matched to a gene: 3. CDR1 is SGDLS and CDR2 is YYNGEE in the germline V gene. The CDR3, as DNA: TGTGCCAGCAGGGGGGGAGGGTCCTACGAGCAGTACTTC. Translation: CASRGGGSYEQYF.

Only a few counts were recorded for this clone. The V and J genes are TRBV7-9 and TRBJ1-5, with D possibly TRBD1 on 6 matching bases. CDR1 and CDR2 (germline): SEHNR, FQNEAQ (reference sequence). The CDR3 is made up of 13 amino acids. V lost 3 bases and J lost 5, with 8 bases in between. The CDR3 DNA reads as TGTGCCAGCAGCTTTAACAGGGATCAGCCCCAGCATTTT. It specifies CASSFNRDQPQHF.

V usage is TRBV5-4 and J usage is TRBJ2-7; 7 nucleotides align to TRBD2. V lost 1 base, J lost 2 bases, and 6 bases stayed unmatched. This CDR3 contains 15 residues. CDR1 SGHNT and CDR2 YYREEE come from the germline V gene (reference sequence). Here the CDR3 reads CASSLLSAGAYEQYF. DNA for the CDR3: TGTGCCAGCAGCTTGTTAAGCGCGGGAGCCTACGAGCAGTACTTC.

The V gene is TRBV7-9, the J gene TRBJ2-7; TRBD1 aligns across 10 bases. The CDR3 extends over 16 amino acids. Germline loops: CDR1 SEHNR, CDR2 FQNEAQ (reference sequence). The J segment lost 5 bases and the V segment lost 5 bases, leaving 12 bases of the junction unmatched. CDR3 residues: CASSLRSRDRGDEQYF. The CDR3 DNA reads TGTGCCAGCAGCCTAAGGTCTCGGGACAGGGGCGACGAGCAGTACTTC.

The gene calls are TRBV14 and TRBJ1-6; 8 bases match TRBD1. The germline V gene has CDR1 SGHDN and CDR2 FVKESK. The CDR3 runs to 15 residues. Trimming removed 0 bases from V and 8 bases from J; junction bases left unmatched: 3. Here the CDR3 DNA reads TGTGCCAGCAGCCAAGAGGCAGGGGGCTATTCACCCCTCCACTTT. It codes for CASSQEAGGYSPLHF.

Note on this clone: This CDR3 is also generated by other DNA sequences in the sample. V and J are TRBV7-9 and TRBJ1-4; TRBD1 matches at 7 bases. V trimming: 5 bases; J trimming: 0 bases; junction bases outside the gene matches: 6. The germline V gene encodes CDR1 SEHNR and CDR2 FQNEAQ (reference sequence). There are 16 residues in the CDR3. The CDR3 coding sequence is TGTGCCAGCAGCAGGGGGCAGGGTGCAACTAATGAAAAACTGTTTTTT. It translates to CASSRGQGATNEKLFF.

This chain connects TRBV21-1 to TRBJ2-3; the table's D gene call, TRBD2, was not cross checked with the DNA. TRBV21-1 is a listed pseudogene. The CDR3 has 14 residues. Here the CDR3 reads CASRGRGSTDTQYF. Written as DNA, the CDR3 is TGTGCCAGCAGAGGACGGGGAAGCACAGATACGCAGTATTTT.

The V and J genes are TRBV12-5 and TRBJ1-2; weak D call: TRBD1 (6 bases). Germline CDR1 and CDR2: LGHNT and FRNRAP. The CDR3 spans 17 residues. V lost 2 bases and J lost 2, with 18 bases in between. CDR3 nucleotides: TGTGCTAGTGGTTTGTCGGATACGGGACACGAAAACTATGGCTACACCTTC. The encoded protein is CASGLSDTGHENYGYTF.

This clone has a single count. The V gene is TRBV24-1, the J gene TRBJ2-2, with no clear D. V was trimmed by 0 bases and J by 0 bases, leaving 4 bases between them. Germline CDR1 and CDR2: KGHDR and SFDVKD. This CDR3 has 15 residues. CDR3 sequence reads: CATSDLLANTGELFF. CDR3 coding DNA: TGTGCCACCAGTGATTTGCTCGCGAACACCGGGGAGCTGTTTTTT.

This sequence joins TRBV4-1 and TRBJ2-7; 11 bases map to TRBD1. The junction had 6 bases not matched to a gene; V was cut back by 3 bases and J by 2 bases. The CDR3 has 16 residues. Germline lookup yields CDR1 MGHRA and CDR2 YSYEKL. The CDR3 loop reads CASSQTPGQGAYEQYF. For the CDR3, the DNA is TGCGCCAGCAGCCAGACCCCGGGACAGGGGGCCTACGAGCAGTACTTC.

Notes on this clone: One junction end does not reproduce the germline sequence, and a read error may be involved. V gene TRBV7-7 combines with J gene TRBJ2-3; perhaps TRBD2 as D (6 bases). CDR3 length: 15 residues. CDR1 and CDR2 (germline): SSHAT, FNYEAQ (reference sequence). The CDR3 sequence: CASSPRSGGTDTQYF. As DNA, the CDR3 is TGTGCTAGCAGCCCGCGTTCGGGGGGCACAGATACGCAGTATTTT.

This chain joins TRBV2 and TRBJ2-4; 11 positions match TRBD2. The CDR3 runs to 15 residues. Trimming removed 6 bases from V and 1 base from J; junction bases left unmatched: 2. The germline CDR1 and CDR2 sequences are SNHLY and FYNNEI. CDR3 DNA sequence: TGTGCCAGCAGGCTAGCGGGAGGTGCCAAAAACATTCAGTACTTC. Its protein is CASRLAGGAKNIQYF.

This clone was found once. The chain uses TRBV19 and TRBJ2-3; TRBD1 aligns across 8 bases. Germline trimming cut 7 bases from V and 2 bases from J; bases unmatched to any gene: 8. The CDR3 runs to 15 residues. Germline V gene lookup returns CDR1 LNHDA and CDR2 SQIVND (reference sequence). The CDR3 coding sequence is TGTGCCAGTATCGACCGACAGGGGATCACAGATACGCAGTATTTT. Its translation: CASIDRQGITDTQYF.

The chain couples TRBV28 to TRBJ2-1, with 9 bases aligning to TRBD1. V was clipped by 5 bases and J by 7 bases; unmatched bases: 6. Germline-derived CDR1 and CDR2 are MDHEN and SYDVKM. The CDR3 extends over 14 amino acids. CDR3: CASSTGGGRNEQFF. Here the CDR3 DNA reads TGTGCCAGCAGTACAGGGGGCGGGCGAAATGAGCAGTTCTTC. Full variable domain (remainder filled in from reference TRBV28 and TRBJ2-1): DVKVTQSSRYLVKRTGEKVFLECVQDMDHENMFWYRQDPGLGLRLIYFSYDVKMKEKGDIPEGYSVSREKKERFSLILESASTNQTSMYLCASSTGGGRNEQFFGPGTRLTVL.

Here the CDR3 DNA reads TGCGCCAGCAGCACTTTCCCAGGGGGTGGCGAAAAACTGTTTTTT. Amino acids: CASSTFPGGGEKLFF. The chain is built from TRBV5-1 and TRBJ1-4, with 7 bases fitting TRBD1. Germline CDR1 is SGHRS and CDR2 is YFSETQ. Unmatched junction bases numbered 11, after V lost 4 bases and J lost 8 bases. The CDR3 sequence is 15 residues long.

The rearrangement links TRBV29-1 to TRBJ1-1; D ambiguous. CDR3 length: 11 amino acids. In germline, CDR1 is SQVTM, CDR2 ANQGSEA. V lost 7 bases and J lost 1, with 7 bases in between. The CDR3 sequence: CSAARNTEAFF. CDR3 DNA sequence: TGCAGCGCAGCAAGGAACACTGAAGCTTTCTTT.

This clone was observed a handful of times. The chain uses TRBV7-6 and TRBJ1-2, with 9 bases matching TRBD1. J gave up 7 bases and V 2 bases, and 14 bases lay outside the gene matches. This CDR3 is 17 amino acids long. Germline V gene sequence: CDR1 SGHVS, CDR2 FNYEAQ. The DNA for the CDR3 is TGTGCCAGCAGCTTACTCACGTCGGGACAGGGTGTGGGTGGCTACACCTTC. Amino acids: CASSLLTSGQGVGGYTF.

This sequence joins TRBV21-1 and TRBJ1-5; the D call in the table, TRBD1, was not verified against the DNA. TRBV21-1 is labeled a pseudogene. The CDR3 has 18 residues. CDR3 loop: CASSKDKFRTGEDQPQHF. In DNA form, the CDR3 reads TGTGCCAGCAGCAAAGATAAATTTAGGACAGGGGAAGATCAGCCCCAGCATTTT.

The rearrangement uses TRBV4-3 and TRBJ2-1, with 7 bases that match TRBD1. The J segment lost 9 bases and the V segment lost 3 bases, leaving 11 bases of the junction unmatched. This CDR3 region has 15 residues. Germline CDR1 and CDR2: LGHNA and YSLEER. CDR3 sequence: CASSQTGTARREQFF. The CDR3 coding sequence is TGCGCCAGCAGCCAGACTGGGACAGCCCGACGTGAGCAGTTCTTC.

The rearrangement joins TRBV19 to TRBJ1-2; possibly TRBD1 for D (6 bases). The CDR3 is made up of 16 amino acids. Germline assignment: CDR1 LNHDA and CDR2 SQIVND (reference sequence). V was pared by 10 bases and J by 4 bases, with 25 bases between. CDR3 in amino acids: CATVAGTSQGSYGYTF. Written as DNA, the CDR3 is TGTGCCACTGTAGCGGGGACCTCTCAGGGGTCCTATGGCTACACCTTC.

This clone appeared a few times. The rearrangement uses TRBV9 and TRBJ2-3, with 9 bases aligning to TRBD1. The CDR3 covers 16 residues. Germline loops: CDR1 SGDLS, CDR2 YYNGEE. V trimming: 1 base; J trimming: 0 bases; junction bases outside the gene matches: 3. Here the CDR3 DNA reads TGTGCCAGCAGCGTAAAGGGGACAGGGAGCACAGATACGCAGTATTTT. It codes for CASSVKGTGSTDTQYF. Combining the CDR3 with reference TRBV9 and TRBJ2-3 gives the whole variable domain DSGVTQTPKHLITATGQRVTLRCSPRSGDLSVYWYQQSLDQGLQFLIQYYNGEERAKGNILERFSAQQFPDLHSELNLSSLELGDSALYFCASSVKGTGSTDTQYFGPGTRLTVL.

This clone was picked up a small number of times. The sample holds other DNA sequences that translate to the same CDR3. The rearrangement links TRBV14 to TRBJ2-7; no clear D gene. The V end was cut by 4 bases, the J end by 1 base, with 5 bases between. Germline values: CDR1 SGHDN, CDR2 FVKESK. The CDR3 contains 12 residues. The CDR3 DNA sequence: TGTGCCAGCAGCCCTTCTTCCTACGAGCAGTACTTC. Encoded protein: CASSPSSYEQYF. The whole variable domain, remainder taken from reference TRBV14 and TRBJ2-7, is EAGVTQFPSHSVIEKGQTVTLRCDPISGHDNLYWYRRVMGKEIKFLLHFVKESKQDESGMPNNRFLAERTGGTYSTLKVQPAELEDSGVYFCASSPSSYEQYFGPGTRLTVT.

This sequence joins TRBV11-2 and TRBJ2-3; 12 bases map to TRBD2. Trimming at V came to 1 base and at J to 4 bases, leaving 9 bases not matched to a gene. CDR3 length equals 18 residues. Germline CDR1 is SGHAT and CDR2 is FQNNGV. This CDR3 reads CASSLAETSGRMADTQYF. In nucleotides, the CDR3 is TGTGCCAGCAGCTTAGCTGAGACTAGCGGGAGAATGGCAGATACGCAGTATTTT. Variable domain in full (rest from reference TRBV11-2 and TRBJ2-3): EAGVAQSPRYKIIEKRQSVAFWCNPISGHATLYWYQQILGQGPKLLIQFQNNGVVDDSQLPKDRFSAERLKGVDSTLKIQPAKLEDSAVYLCASSLAETSGRMADTQYFGPGTRLTVL.

This chain joins TRBV6-5 and TRBJ1-5; maybe TRBD1 (6 bases). V was pared by 5 bases and J by 7 bases, with 18 bases between. The CDR3 contains 15 residues. Germline values: CDR1 MNHEY, CDR2 SVGAGI. The CDR3 here is CASSPDTGPSQPQHF. CDR3 sequence (DNA): TGTGCCAGCAGTCCAGATACAGGGCCGAGCCAGCCCCAGCATTTT.

The chain employs TRBV7-3 and TRBJ1-1; TRBD1 might be the D (5 bases). This CDR3 has 15 residues. Germline CDR1 reads SGHTA; CDR2 reads FQGTGA. V lost 5 bases to trimming and J lost 1 base, with 14 bases between them. The CDR3 region is CASSPSGRANTEAFF. CDR3 coding DNA: TGTGCCAGCAGCCCCTCGGGCAGGGCGAACACTGAAGCTTTCTTT.